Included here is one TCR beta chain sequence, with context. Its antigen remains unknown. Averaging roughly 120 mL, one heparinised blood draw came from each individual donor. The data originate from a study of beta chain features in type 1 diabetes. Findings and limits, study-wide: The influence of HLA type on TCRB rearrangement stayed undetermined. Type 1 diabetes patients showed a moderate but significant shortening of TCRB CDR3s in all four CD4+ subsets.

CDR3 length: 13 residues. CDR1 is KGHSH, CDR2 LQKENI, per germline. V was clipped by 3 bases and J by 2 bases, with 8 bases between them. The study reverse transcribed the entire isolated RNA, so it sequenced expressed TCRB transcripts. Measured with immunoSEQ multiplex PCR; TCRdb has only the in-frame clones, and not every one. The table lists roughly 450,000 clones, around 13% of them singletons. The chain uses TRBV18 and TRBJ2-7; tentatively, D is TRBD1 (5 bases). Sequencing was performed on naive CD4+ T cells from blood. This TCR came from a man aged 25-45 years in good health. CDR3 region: CASSPRQTYEQYV. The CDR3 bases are TGTGCCAGCTCACCCCGACAGACCTACGAGCAGTACGTC.